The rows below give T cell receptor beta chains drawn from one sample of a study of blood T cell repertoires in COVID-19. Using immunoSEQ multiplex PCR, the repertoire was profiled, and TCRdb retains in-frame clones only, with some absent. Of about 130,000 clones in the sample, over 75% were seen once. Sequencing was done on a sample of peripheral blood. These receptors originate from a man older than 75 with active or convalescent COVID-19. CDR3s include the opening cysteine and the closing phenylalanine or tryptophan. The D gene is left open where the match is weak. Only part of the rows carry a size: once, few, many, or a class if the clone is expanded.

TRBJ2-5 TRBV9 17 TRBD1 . CASSVGAGTGAVETQYF TGTGCCAGCAGCGTAGGGGCGGGGACAGGGGCCGTAGAGACCCAGTACTTC
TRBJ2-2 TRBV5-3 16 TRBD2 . CARSLVGGIGTGELFF TGTGCCAGAAGCTTGGTGGGAGGGATCGGTACCGGGGAGCTGTTTTTT
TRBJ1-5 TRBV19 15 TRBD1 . CATFEGQGWNQPQHF TGTGCCACTTTCGAGGGACAGGGATGGAATCAGCCCCAGCATTTT
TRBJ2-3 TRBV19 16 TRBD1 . CASSIGGTGGADTQYF TGTGCCAGTAGTATAGGGGGGACAGGGGGCGCGGATACGCAGTATTTT
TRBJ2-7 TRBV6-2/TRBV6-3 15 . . CASSYSAGSGYEQYF TGTGCCAGCAGTTATTCGGCGGGGTCGGGCTACGAGCAGTACTTC
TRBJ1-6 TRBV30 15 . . CAWRGGNSRNSPLHF TGTGCCTGGAGAGGGGGAAACTCAAGAAATTCACCCCTCCACTTT
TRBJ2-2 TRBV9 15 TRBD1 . CASSPRQGGTGELFF TGTGCCAGCAGCCCTAGACAGGGTGGAACCGGGGAGCTGTTTTTT
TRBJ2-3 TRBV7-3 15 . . CASSFAGGRTDTQYF TGTGCCAGCAGCTTTGCCGGGGGGCGCACAGATACGCAGTATTTT
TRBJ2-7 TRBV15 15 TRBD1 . CATSRPGQGQYEQYF TGTGCCACCAGCAGACCGGGACAGGGGCAGTACGAGCAGTACTTC
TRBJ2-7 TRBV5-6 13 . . CASSLDRYYEQYF TGTGCCAGCAGCTTGGACAGGTACTACGAGCAGTACTTC
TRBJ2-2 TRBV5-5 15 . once CASSLEAGFSGELFF TGTGCCAGCAGCTTGGAGGCAGGGTTCTCCGGGGAGCTGTTTTTT
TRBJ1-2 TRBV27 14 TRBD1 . CASSALQGADGYTF TGTGCCAGCAGTGCCCTCCAGGGGGCGGATGGCTACACCTTC
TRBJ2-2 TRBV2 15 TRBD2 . CASRRTSGGSGELFF TGTGCCAGCAGGAGGACTAGCGGGGGGTCCGGGGAGCTGTTTTTT
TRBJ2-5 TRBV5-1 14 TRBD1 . CASSLGGLRETQYF TGCGCCAGCAGTCTAGGGGGCCTGAGAGAGACCCAGTACTTC
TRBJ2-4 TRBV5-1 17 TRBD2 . CASSLATSGGQGNIQYF TGCGCCAGCAGCTTGGCGACTAGCGGGGGGCAGGGAAACATTCAGTACTTC
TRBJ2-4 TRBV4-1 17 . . CASSQLTGSPWQNIQYF TGCGCCAGCAGCCAACTAACAGGGTCGCCCTGGCAAAACATTCAGTACTTC
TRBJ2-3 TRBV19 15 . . CASKIRGLLVDTQYF TGTGCCAGTAAAATTAGGGGCCTTCTGGTAGATACGCAGTATTTT
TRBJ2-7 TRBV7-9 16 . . CASSLAFQDTPYEQYF TGTGCCAGCAGCTTAGCGTTCCAGGACACCCCCTACGAGCAGTACTTC
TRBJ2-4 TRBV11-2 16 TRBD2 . CASSLEKRLAGNIQYF TGTGCCAGCAGCTTAGAAAAACGACTAGCGGGGAACATTCAGTACTTC
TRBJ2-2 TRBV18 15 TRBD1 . CASSRGQGNTGELFF TGTGCCAGCTCCCGCGGACAGGGCAACACCGGGGAGCTGTTTTTT
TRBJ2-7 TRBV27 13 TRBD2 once CASSTSGAYEQYF TGTGCCAGCAGCACTAGCGGGGCCTACGAGCAGTACTTC
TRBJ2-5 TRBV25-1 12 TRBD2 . CASSEGLAGLYF TGTGCCAGCAGTGAGGGACTAGCGGGTCTATACTTC
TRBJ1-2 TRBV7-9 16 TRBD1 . CASSSTALRTGHSYTF TGTGCCAGCAGCTCCACCGCCCTAAGGACAGGGCACAGCTACACCTTC
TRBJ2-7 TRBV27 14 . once CASSPARGVYEQYF TGTGCCAGCAGTCCTGCCCGCGGAGTCTACGAGCAGTACTTC
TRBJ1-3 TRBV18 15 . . CASSPYRVSGNTIYF TGTGCCAGCTCACCATACAGGGTTTCTGGAAACACCATATATTTT
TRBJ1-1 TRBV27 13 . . CASSFTGQTEAFF TGTGCCAGCAGTTTCACAGGGCAAACTGAAGCTTTCTTT
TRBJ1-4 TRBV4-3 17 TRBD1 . CASSQEVWRDRDEKLFF TGCGCCAGCAGCCAAGAGGTATGGCGGGACAGGGACGAAAAACTGTTTTTT
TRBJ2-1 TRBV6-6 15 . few CASSYSAGSYNEQFF TGTGCCAGCAGTTACTCTGCAGGGTCCTACAATGAGCAGTTCTTC
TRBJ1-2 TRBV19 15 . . CASSILGARRHGYTF TGTGCCAGTAGTATATTGGGGGCCCGGCGTCATGGCTACACCTTC
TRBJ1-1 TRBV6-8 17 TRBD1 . CASSQRPGQGLNTEAFF TGTGCCAGCAGCCAAAGACCCGGACAGGGGCTGAACACTGAAGCTTTCTTT
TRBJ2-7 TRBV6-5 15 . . CASSNLAVSSYEQYF TGTGCCAGCAGTAACTTAGCCGTTAGCTCCTACGAGCAGTACTTC
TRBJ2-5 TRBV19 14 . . CASSIGNGRETQYF TGTGCCAGTAGTATAGGAAACGGTCGGGAGACCCAGTACTTC
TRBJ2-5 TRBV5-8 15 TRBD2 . CASRPGERELETQYF TGTGCCAGCAGGCCGGGGGAGCGGGAGCTTGAGACCCAGTACTTC
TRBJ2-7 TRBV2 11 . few CASRAHYEQYF TGTGCCAGCAGGGCCCACTACGAGCAGTACTTC
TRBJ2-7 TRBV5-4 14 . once CASSLIGSQSEQYF TGTGCCAGCAGCTTGATCGGGAGCCAATCCGAGCAGTACTTC
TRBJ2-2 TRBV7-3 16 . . CASSPIAGANTGELFF TGTGCCAGCAGCCCCATTGCAGGCGCGAACACCGGGGAGCTGTTTTTT
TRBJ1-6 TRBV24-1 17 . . CATSDAVSSGENSPLHF TGTGCCACCAGTGATGCTGTGAGTTCCGGGGAGAATTCACCCCTCCACTTT
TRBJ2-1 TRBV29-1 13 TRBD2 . CSAALARVGEQFF TGCAGCGCTGCACTAGCGAGGGTGGGTGAGCAGTTCTTC
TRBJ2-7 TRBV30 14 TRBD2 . CAWSLGGGAGEQYF TGTGCCTGGAGTCTTGGCGGGGGGGCGGGAGAGCAGTACTTC